A selection of T cell receptor beta chains follows, all from one sample in a study of vaccination effects on CD4 cells after COVID-19. These receptors are not linked to any known antigen. Generated by immunoSEQ multiplex PCR, the TCRdb table keeps only in-frame clones and is missing some. The table shows more than 12,000 clones, with about 74% occurring only once. Specimen: CD4+ T cells from PBMCs cultured with HCoV-NL63 spike peptides, collected after COVID-19 vaccination. The receptors shown here come from a human donor who received a COVID-19 vaccine. The CDR3 runs from the conserved cysteine through the conserved F or W. D genes are given only for firm matches. Size tells how often a clone was seen (once, few, many) or the class of an expanded clone, and some rows leave it out.

TRBJ2-3 once - TRBV24-1 TGTGCCACCAGTGGGCGAGGGGCAGATACGCAGTATTTT CATSGRGADTQYF
TRBJ1-2 - - TRBV28 TGTGCCAGCAGTTTAACCTCCGACCTTTATGGCTACACCTTC CASSLTSDLYGYTF
TRBJ1-4 - - TRBV5-1 TGCGCCAGCAGCTCCCGGCCCCCGGGAGATGAAAAACTGTTTTTT CASSSRPPGDEKLFF
TRBJ2-3 - - TRBV2 TGTGCCAGCATCAGGGTTCCTTACCTTACAGATACGCAGTATTTT CASIRVPYLTDTQYF
TRBJ2-5 - - TRBV19 TGTGCCAGTCGCGCGGGCCCCGTCGGGACCCAGTACTTC CASRAGPVGTQYF
TRBJ2-2 - - TRBV3-1/TRBV3-2 TGTGCCAGCAACCCAGGGGGTAGCGGGACTTACACCGGGGAGCTGTTTTTT CASNPGGSGTYTGELFF
TRBJ1-1 - - TRBV6-6 TGTGCCAGCGCATCGTATGTGGGAACTGAAGCTTTCTTT CASASYVGTEAFF
TRBJ2-7 - - TRBV6-1 TGTGCCAGCAGTGAAGTCGGGGCCGAGCAGTACTTC CASSEVGAEQYF
TRBJ1-4 - TRBD1 TRBV18 TGTGCCAGCTCACCATTGGGGACAGGGGTCGAAAAACTGTTTTTT CASSPLGTGVEKLFF
TRBJ2-1 - TRBD1 TRBV2 TGTGCCAGCAGTGTAGGGACAGGCTCAGGCAATGAGCAGTTCTTC CASSVGTGSGNEQFF
TRBJ2-1 - TRBD1 TRBV5-4 TGTGCCAGCAGGCGATCGACAGGGGGGTTTGGCGATGAGCAGTTCTTC CASRRSTGGFGDEQFF
TRBJ2-7 - - TRBV5-1 TGCGCCAGCAGCTTCGGGGGTTTCGAGCAGTACTTC CASSFGGFEQYF
TRBJ2-2 - TRBD1 TRBV7-8 TGTGCCAGCAGGGGGACAGCCTACACCGGGGAGCTGTTTTTT CASRGTAYTGELFF
TRBJ1-5 - TRBD1 TRBV18 TGTGCCAGCTCGGACAGGAGAGGCAATCAGCCCCAGCATTTT CASSDRRGNQPQHF
TRBJ1-1 - - TRBV5-5 TGTGCCAGCAGCTCGAAGGGGAACACTGAAGCTTTCTTT CASSSKGNTEAFF
TRBJ2-1 large TRBD2 TRBV29-1 TGCAGCGGTTTAGGACTAGCGGGGAATGAGCAGTTCTTC CSGLGLAGNEQFF
TRBJ1-5 - - TRBV5-4 TGTGCCAGCAGCTTCGAGGGGAACCAGCCCCAGCATTTT CASSFEGNQPQHF
TRBJ1-1 - - TRBV3-1/TRBV3-2 TGTGCCAGCAGCCAAGAGAGGCCCGGGCGCGGAACTGAAGCTTTCTTT CASSQERPGRGTEAFF
TRBJ2-5 - - TRBV10-3 TGTGCCATCAGTGTCAGTCCGGAGACCCAGTACTTC CAISVSPETQYF
TRBJ2-3 - - TRBV12-5 TGTGCTAGTGGTTTGTCAACATTCACAGATACGCAGTATTTT CASGLSTFTDTQYF
TRBJ2-1 - TRBD2 TRBV12-5 TGTGCTAGTGGTGGCGGGGGACACAATGAGCAGTTCTTC CASGGGGHNEQFF